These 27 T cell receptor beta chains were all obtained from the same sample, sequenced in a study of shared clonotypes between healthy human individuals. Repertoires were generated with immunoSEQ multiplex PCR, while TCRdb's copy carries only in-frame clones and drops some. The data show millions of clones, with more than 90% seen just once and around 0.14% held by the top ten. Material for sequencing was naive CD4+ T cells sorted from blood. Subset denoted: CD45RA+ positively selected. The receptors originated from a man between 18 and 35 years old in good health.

DNA of the CDR3: TGCGCCAGCAGCGCGGGGACATGGGGATCGGGTCGCGAGCAGTACTTC. Translating it yields CASSAGTWGSGREQYF. The V gene is TRBV5-1, the J gene TRBJ2-7; D possibly uses TRBD1 or TRBD2 (6 bases each). This CDR3 is built from 16 residues. The germline V and J ends were trimmed by 4 bases and 6 bases, with 23 bases remaining between them. Germline V lookup: CDR1 SGHRS, CDR2 YFSETQ.

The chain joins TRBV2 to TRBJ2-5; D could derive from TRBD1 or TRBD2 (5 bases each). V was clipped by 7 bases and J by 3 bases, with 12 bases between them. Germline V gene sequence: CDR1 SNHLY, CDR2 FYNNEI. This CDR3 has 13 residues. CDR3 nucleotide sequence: TGTGCCAGCACTCGGGACGGAAAAGAGACCCAGTACTTC. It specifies CASTRDGKETQYF.

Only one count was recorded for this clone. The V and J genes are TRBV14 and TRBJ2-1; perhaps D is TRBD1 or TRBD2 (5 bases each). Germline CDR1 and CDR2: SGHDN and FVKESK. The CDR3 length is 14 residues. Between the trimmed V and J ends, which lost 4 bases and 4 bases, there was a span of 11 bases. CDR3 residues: CASSRWGNYNEQFF. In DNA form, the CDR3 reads TGTGCCAGCAGCCGATGGGGGAATTACAATGAGCAGTTCTTC. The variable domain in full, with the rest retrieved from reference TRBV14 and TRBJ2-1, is EAGVTQFPSHSVIEKGQTVTLRCDPISGHDNLYWYRRVMGKEIKFLLHFVKESKQDESGMPNNRFLAERTGGTYSTLKVQPAELEDSGVYFCASSRWGNYNEQFFGPGTRLTVL.

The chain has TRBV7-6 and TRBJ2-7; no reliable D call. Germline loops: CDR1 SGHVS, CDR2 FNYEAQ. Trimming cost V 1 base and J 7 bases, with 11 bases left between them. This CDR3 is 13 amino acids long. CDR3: CASSLGSVGEQYF. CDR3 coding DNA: TGTGCCAGCAGCTTAGGGTCGGTCGGTGAGCAGTACTTC.

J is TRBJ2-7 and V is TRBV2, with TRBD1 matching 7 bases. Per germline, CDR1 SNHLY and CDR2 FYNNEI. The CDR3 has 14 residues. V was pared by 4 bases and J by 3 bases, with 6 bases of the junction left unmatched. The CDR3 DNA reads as TGTGCCAGCAGTGTACCGGGACAGAACTACGAGCAGTACTTC. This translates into CASSVPGQNYEQYF.

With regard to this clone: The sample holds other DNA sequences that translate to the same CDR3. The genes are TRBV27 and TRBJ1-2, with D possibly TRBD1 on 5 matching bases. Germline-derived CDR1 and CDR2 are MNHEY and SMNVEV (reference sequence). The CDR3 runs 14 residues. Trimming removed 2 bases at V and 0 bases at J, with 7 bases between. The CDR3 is CASSLRGANYGYTF. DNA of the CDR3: TGTGCCAGCAGTTTAAGGGGAGCTAACTATGGCTACACCTTC.

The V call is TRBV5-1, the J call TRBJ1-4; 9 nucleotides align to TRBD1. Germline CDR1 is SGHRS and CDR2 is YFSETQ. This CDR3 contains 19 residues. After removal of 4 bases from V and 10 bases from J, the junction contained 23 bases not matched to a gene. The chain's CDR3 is CASSPGQGVQKGSQAKLFF. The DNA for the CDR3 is TGCGCCAGCAGCCCGGGACAGGGAGTCCAGAAAGGGTCTCAGGCAAAACTGTTTTTT.

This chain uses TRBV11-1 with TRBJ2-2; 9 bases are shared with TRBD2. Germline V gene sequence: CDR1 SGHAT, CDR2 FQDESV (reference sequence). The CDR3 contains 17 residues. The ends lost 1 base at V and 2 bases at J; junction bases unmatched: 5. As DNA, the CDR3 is TGTGCCAGCAGCTTAGACGGAGCGGGGGGCAACACCGGGGAGCTGTTTTTT. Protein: CASSLDGAGGNTGELFF.

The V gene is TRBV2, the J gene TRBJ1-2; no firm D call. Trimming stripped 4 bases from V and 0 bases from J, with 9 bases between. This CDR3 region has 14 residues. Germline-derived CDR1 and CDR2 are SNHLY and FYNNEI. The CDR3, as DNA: TGTGCCAGCAGTGGACGGAGCTCTAACTATGGCTACACCTTC. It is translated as CASSGRSSNYGYTF.

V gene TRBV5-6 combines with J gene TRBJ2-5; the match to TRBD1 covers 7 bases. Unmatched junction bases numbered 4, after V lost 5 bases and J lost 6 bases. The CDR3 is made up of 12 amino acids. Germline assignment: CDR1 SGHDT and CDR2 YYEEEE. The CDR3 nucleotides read TGTGCCAGCAGTGCGGACAGGAAGACCCAGTACTTC. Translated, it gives CASSADRKTQYF.

CDR3 DNA sequence: TGTGCCAGCAGCTCGGACAGGACTTCCTACGAGCAGTACTTC. Translated, it gives CASSSDRTSYEQYF. The chain recombines TRBV7-9 with TRBJ2-7, with 7 bases fitting TRBD1. Germline CDR1 reads SEHNR; CDR2 reads FQNEAQ (reference sequence). V gave up 4 bases and J gave up 1 base; unmatched junction bases: 4. The CDR3 covers 14 residues.

The CDR3 region is CASHTSAGAWGYTF. The CDR3 DNA is TGTGCCAGCCATACGAGTGCAGGGGCGTGGGGCTACACCTTC. This chain uses TRBV28 with TRBJ1-2, with D possibly being TRBD1 (6 bases). Trimming stripped 8 bases from V and 8 bases from J, with 21 bases between. CDR1 and CDR2 from the germline V gene are MDHEN and SYDVKM. The CDR3 contains 14 residues.

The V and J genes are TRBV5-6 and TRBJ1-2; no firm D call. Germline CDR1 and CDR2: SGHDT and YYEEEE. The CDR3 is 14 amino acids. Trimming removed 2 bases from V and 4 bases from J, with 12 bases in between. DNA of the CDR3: TGTGCCAGCAGCTTCGCCTCCGGGTCCTATGGCTACACCTTC. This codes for CASSFASGSYGYTF.

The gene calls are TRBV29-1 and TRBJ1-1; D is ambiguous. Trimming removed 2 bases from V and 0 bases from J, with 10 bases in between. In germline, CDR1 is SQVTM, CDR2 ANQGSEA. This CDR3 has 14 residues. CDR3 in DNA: TGCAGCGTTGAAAAGGCATTGATGAACACTGAAGCTTTCTTT. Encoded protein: CSVEKALMNTEAFF.

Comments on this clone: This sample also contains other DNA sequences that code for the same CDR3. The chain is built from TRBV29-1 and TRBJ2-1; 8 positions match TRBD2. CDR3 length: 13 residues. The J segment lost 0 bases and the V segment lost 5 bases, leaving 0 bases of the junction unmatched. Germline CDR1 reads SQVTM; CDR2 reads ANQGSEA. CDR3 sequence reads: CSVSGSSYNEQFF. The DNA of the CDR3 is TGCAGCGTTAGCGGGAGCTCCTACAATGAGCAGTTCTTC.

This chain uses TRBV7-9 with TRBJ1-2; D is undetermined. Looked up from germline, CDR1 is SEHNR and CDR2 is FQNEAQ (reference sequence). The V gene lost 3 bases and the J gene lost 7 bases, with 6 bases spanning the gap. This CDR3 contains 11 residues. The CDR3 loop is CASSLEAGYTF. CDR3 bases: TGTGCCAGCAGCTTGGAGGCTGGCTACACCTTC.

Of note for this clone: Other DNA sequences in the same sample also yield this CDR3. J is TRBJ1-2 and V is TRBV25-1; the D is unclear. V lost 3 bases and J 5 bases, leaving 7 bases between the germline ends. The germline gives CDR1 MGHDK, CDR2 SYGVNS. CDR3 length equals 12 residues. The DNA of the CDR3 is TGTGCCAGCAGTGATTTAGGTTATGGCTACACCTTC. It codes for CASSDLGYGYTF.

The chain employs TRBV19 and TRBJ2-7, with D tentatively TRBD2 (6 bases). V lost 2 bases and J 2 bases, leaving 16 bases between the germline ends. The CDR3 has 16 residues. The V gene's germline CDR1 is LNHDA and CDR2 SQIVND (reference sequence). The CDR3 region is CASSILGGTSTYEQYF. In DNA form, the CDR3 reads TGTGCCAGTAGTATACTAGGAGGGACTTCGACCTACGAGCAGTACTTC.

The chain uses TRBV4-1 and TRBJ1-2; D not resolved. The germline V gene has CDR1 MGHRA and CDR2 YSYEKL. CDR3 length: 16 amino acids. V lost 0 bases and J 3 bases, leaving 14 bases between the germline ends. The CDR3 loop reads CASSQDIGSLHYGYTF. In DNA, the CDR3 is TGCGCCAGCAGCCAAGATATCGGCAGCCTGCACTATGGCTACACCTTC.

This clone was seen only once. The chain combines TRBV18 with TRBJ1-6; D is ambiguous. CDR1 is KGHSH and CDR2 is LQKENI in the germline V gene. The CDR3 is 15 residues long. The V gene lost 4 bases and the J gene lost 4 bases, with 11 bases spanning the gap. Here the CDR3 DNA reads TGTGCCAGCTCACGGCAACCTCAGTATAATTCACCCCTCCACTTT. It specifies CASSRQPQYNSPLHF.

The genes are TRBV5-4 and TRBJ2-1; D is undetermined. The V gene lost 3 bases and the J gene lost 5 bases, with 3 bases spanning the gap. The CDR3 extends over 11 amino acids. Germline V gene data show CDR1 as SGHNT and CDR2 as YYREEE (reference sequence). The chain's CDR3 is CASSSNNEQFF. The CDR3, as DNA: TGTGCCAGCAGCTCTAACAATGAGCAGTTCTTC.

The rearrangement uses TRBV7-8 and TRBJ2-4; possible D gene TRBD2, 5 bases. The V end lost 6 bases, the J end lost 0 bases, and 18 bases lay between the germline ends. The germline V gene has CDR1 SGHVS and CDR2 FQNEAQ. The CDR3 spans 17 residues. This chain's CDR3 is CASSRGTGLAAKNIQYF. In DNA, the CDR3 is TGTGCCAGCAGTCGGGGAACCGGTCTGGCAGCCAAAAACATTCAGTACTTC.

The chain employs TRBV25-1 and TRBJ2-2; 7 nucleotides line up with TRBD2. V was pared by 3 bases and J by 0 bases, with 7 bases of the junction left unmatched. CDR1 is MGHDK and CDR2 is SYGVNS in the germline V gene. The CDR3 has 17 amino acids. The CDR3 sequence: CASSDVGGEANTGELFF. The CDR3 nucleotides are TGTGCCAGCAGTGATGTGGGAGGGGAGGCGAACACCGGGGAGCTGTTTTTT.

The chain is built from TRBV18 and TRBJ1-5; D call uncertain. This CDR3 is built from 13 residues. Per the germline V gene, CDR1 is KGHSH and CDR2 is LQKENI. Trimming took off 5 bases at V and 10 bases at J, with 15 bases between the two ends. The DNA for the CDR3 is TGTGCCAGCTCAAAGGAGGAACAATCTCCCCAGCATTTT. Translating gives CASSKEEQSPQHF.

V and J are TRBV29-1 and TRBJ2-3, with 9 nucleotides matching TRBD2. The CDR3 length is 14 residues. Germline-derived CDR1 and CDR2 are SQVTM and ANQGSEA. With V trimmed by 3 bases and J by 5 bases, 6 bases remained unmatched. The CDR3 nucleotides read TGCAGCGTTGAGGCGGGGGGGCCAAAAGATACGCAGTATTTT. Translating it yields CSVEAGGPKDTQYF.

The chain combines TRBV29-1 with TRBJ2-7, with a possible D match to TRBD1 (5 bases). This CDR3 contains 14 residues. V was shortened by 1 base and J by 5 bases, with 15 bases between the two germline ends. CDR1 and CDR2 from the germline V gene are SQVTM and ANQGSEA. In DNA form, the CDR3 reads TGCAGCGTTGAAGGGAGTGGGGCGACCCACGAGCAGTACTTC. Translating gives CSVEGSGATHEQYF.

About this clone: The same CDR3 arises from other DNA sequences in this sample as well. In DNA, the CDR3 is TGCGCCAGCAGCTTAAACAGCAATCAGCCCCAGCATTTT. Translated: CASSLNSNQPQHF. This chain connects TRBV5-1 to TRBJ1-5; the D is unclear. The CDR3 consists of 13 residues. V was cut by 2 bases and J by 1 base, with 4 bases left in between. Germline values: CDR1 SGHRS, CDR2 YFSETQ.